The 11 T cell receptor beta chains below all came from one sample that was sequenced in a study of shared clonotypes between healthy human individuals. The data were produced by immunoSEQ multiplex PCR, yet TCRdb's version contains in-frame clones alone and is incomplete. The sample consists of about 640,000 clones, 60% to 80% of them appearing once. The sequenced material came from memory CD4+ T cells sorted from blood. Subset here: CD45RA-negative fraction. All receptors derive from a woman in her twenties or thirties in good health.

In its sample, this clone was seen many times. The genes are TRBV5-1 and TRBJ2-3; TRBD2 agrees at 13 bases. Germline CDR1 SGHRS, CDR2 YFSETQ. With V trimmed by 7 bases and J by 4 bases, 6 bases remained unmatched. This CDR3 is 15 amino acids long. DNA of the CDR3: TGCGCCAGCGGACTAGCGGGAGTGTTCGCAGATACGCAGTATTTT. The encoded protein is CASGLAGVFADTQYF. Combining the CDR3 with reference TRBV5-1 and TRBJ2-3 gives the whole variable domain KAGVTQTPRYLIKTRGQQVTLSCSPISGHRSVSWYQQTPGQGLQFLFEYFSETQRNKGNFPGRFSGRQFSNSRSEMNVSTLELGDSALYLCASGLAGVFADTQYFGPGTRLTVL.

This clone appeared a few times. The chain is built from TRBV29-1 and TRBJ1-1, with a tentative D call TRBD1 (6 bases). The CDR3 has 13 residues. Between the trimmed V and J ends, which lost 8 bases and 5 bases, there was a span of 18 bases. The germline gives CDR1 SQVTM, CDR2 ANQGSEA. CDR3 DNA sequence: TGCAGCCTCTTAGGGGGGGCAGGGACTGAAGCTTTCTTT. It specifies CSLLGGAGTEAFF.

CDR3 sequence (DNA): TGTGCCAGCAGCTTAGGGCTTCCTGGGGCCAACGTCCTGACTTTC. Translated: CASSLGLPGANVLTF. V is TRBV5-4 and J is TRBJ2-6, with D hard to call. Trimming stripped 2 bases from V and 2 bases from J, with 8 bases between. Per germline, CDR1 SGHNT and CDR2 YYREEE (reference sequence). CDR3 length: 15 residues.

A few counts support this clone. V is TRBV18 and J is TRBJ2-4; D gene uncertain. The CDR3 sequence is 14 residues long. V gave up 4 bases and J gave up 4 bases, with 11 bases separating them. CDR1 is KGHSH, CDR2 LQKENI, per germline. CDR3 loop: CASSLDTSKNIQYF. CDR3 coding DNA: TGTGCCAGCTCACTCGACACTTCGAAAAACATTCAGTACTTC.

The V and J genes are TRBV25-1 and TRBJ2-5, with TRBD1 matching over 10 bases. This CDR3 comprises 17 residues. The V gene's germline CDR1 is MGHDK and CDR2 SYGVNS. The V segment lost 1 base and the J segment 0 bases; nucleotides outside the gene matches: 5. The CDR3 DNA reads as TGTGCCAGCAGTGAATTGGGACAGGGGAAACACCAAGAGACCCAGTACTTC. This gives the protein CASSELGQGKHQETQYF.

This chain connects TRBV19 to TRBJ2-7, with D unclear. Germline V gene lookup returns CDR1 LNHDA and CDR2 SQIVND (reference sequence). This CDR3 comprises 12 residues. CDR3 sequence (DNA): TGTGCGACGCCACGGGTCTCCTACGAGCAGTACTTC. Translation: CATPRVSYEQYF.

This clone was seen once. The rearrangement uses TRBV7-9 and TRBJ1-5, with 7 bases aligning to TRBD1. The J segment lost 2 bases and the V segment lost 5 bases, leaving 9 bases of the junction unmatched. Germline CDR1 SEHNR, CDR2 FQNEAQ (reference sequence). The CDR3 runs to 16 residues. The CDR3 spells CASSPPDRAGNQPQHF. The DNA for the CDR3 is TGTGCCAGCAGCCCACCTGACAGGGCCGGCAATCAGCCCCAGCATTTT.

This clone was seen at least ten times. V is TRBV6-4 and J is TRBJ2-7, with TRBD2 as a possible D gene (6 bases). CDR3 size: 15 residues. The germline V gene encodes CDR1 MRHNA and CDR2 SNTAGT. With 0 bases removed from V and 6 bases from J, the gap between germline ends came to 15 bases. CDR3 amino acids: CASSDSSGASSEQYF. The CDR3 DNA reads as TGTGCCAGCAGTGACTCGTCGGGAGCTTCGTCCGAGCAGTACTTC.

The J gene is TRBJ2-3, the V gene TRBV25-1, with D unresolved. Trimming shortened V by 5 bases and J by 0 bases, and 6 bases separated the two germline ends. This CDR3 spans 13 amino acids. CDR1 is MGHDK and CDR2 is SYGVNS in the germline V gene. CDR3 protein: CASSWASTDTQYF. For the CDR3, the DNA is TGTGCCAGCAGTTGGGCTAGCACAGATACGCAGTATTTT.

The chain has TRBV21-1 and TRBJ1-1. TRBV21-1 is listed as a pseudogene. This CDR3 spans 11 amino acids. CDR3 nucleotides: TGTGCCAGCATCGCGGACACTGAAGCTTTCTTT. This sequence encodes CASIADTEAFF.

This chain connects TRBV28 to TRBJ1-1; D call uncertain. The CDR3 runs to 12 residues. The germline V gene encodes CDR1 MDHEN and CDR2 SYDVKM. The germline V and J ends were trimmed by 10 bases and 3 bases, with 12 bases remaining between them. The chain's CDR3 is CATQRRDTEAFF. For the CDR3, the DNA is TGTGCCACCCAGAGGAGGGACACTGAAGCTTTCTTT.